Below, 18 T cell receptor beta chains from the same sample are listed, as sequenced in a study of blood T cell repertoires in COVID-19. TCRdb keeps only in-frame clones here, not all; method: immunoSEQ multiplex PCR. The profile shows a few hundred thousand clones, approximately 87% of them singletons. The sequencing input was peripheral blood. The origin of the receptors is a woman in her 50s with acute or convalescent COVID-19.

The CDR3 is CASSRTSESNEQFF. CDR3 in DNA: TGTGCCAGCTCACGCACTAGCGAGTCGAATGAGCAGTTCTTC. This rearrangement joins TRBV18 to TRBJ2-1; 7 bases line up with TRBD2. Trimming cost V 4 bases and J 7 bases; bases outside gene matches: 7. Looked up from germline, CDR1 is KGHSH and CDR2 is LQKENI. The length of the CDR3 is 14 residues. The variable domain in full, completed from reference TRBV18 and TRBJ2-1, reads NAGVMQNPRHLVRRRGQEARLRCSPMKGHSHVYWYRQLPEEGLKFMVYLQKENIIDESGMPKERFSAEFPKEGPSILRIQQVVRGDSAAYFCASSRTSESNEQFFGPGTRLTVL.

The chain joins TRBV11-3 to TRBJ2-1; TRBD1 matches at 8 bases. With 8 bases clipped from V and 5 bases from J, the junction kept 11 bases outside the gene matches. CDR1 and CDR2 from the germline V gene are SGHNT and YENEEA. This CDR3 is built from 15 residues. For the CDR3, the DNA is TGTGCCAGCCCAACAGGGGGACAACGAAACAATGAGCAGTTCTTC. It translates to CASPTGGQRNNEQFF.

The chain is built from TRBV19 and TRBJ2-3; possibly TRBD2 for D (5 bases). V lost 7 bases and J lost 2, with 19 bases in between. There are 16 residues in the CDR3. Looked up from germline, CDR1 is LNHDA and CDR2 is SQIVND (reference sequence). CDR3 protein: CASIGGPNAVTDTQYF. The CDR3 DNA sequence: TGTGCCAGTATTGGAGGCCCGAATGCCGTCACAGATACGCAGTATTTT. The full variable domain, completed using reference TRBV19 and TRBJ2-3, is DGGITQSPKYLFRKEGQNVTLSCEQNLNHDAMYWYRQDPGQGLRLIYYSQIVNDFQKGDIAEGYSVSREKKESFPLTVTSAQKNPTAFYLCASIGGPNAVTDTQYFGPGTRLTVL.

This sequence joins TRBV9 and TRBJ2-1; D remains ambiguous. CDR1 and CDR2 from the germline V gene are SGDLS and YYNGEE. This CDR3 is built from 12 residues. V lost 3 bases to trimming and J lost 9 bases, with 10 bases between them. CDR3 DNA: TGTGCCAGCAGCGGACATGGCAGTGAGCAGTTCTTC. It codes for CASSGHGSEQFF.

CDR3 residues: CASSQHQLGETQYF. CDR3 coding DNA: TGTGCCAGCAGCCAACATCAACTCGGGGAGACCCAGTACTTC. The chain has TRBV7-2 and TRBJ2-5; D is ambiguous. CDR3 length: 14 residues. In germline, CDR1 is SGHTA, CDR2 FQGNSA. V lost 5 bases to trimming and J lost 5 bases, with 15 bases between them.

This clone appeared a single time. V is TRBV24-1 and J is TRBJ2-2; TRBD2 aligns across 7 bases. Germline V gene sequence: CDR1 KGHDR, CDR2 SFDVKD. The CDR3 sequence is 16 residues long. Trimming at V came to 2 bases and at J to 6 bases, leaving 8 bases not matched to a gene. The CDR3 coding sequence is TGTGCCACCAGTGATTATAGGGGAGGGAGACCCGGGGAGCTGTTTTTT. This encodes CATSDYRGGRPGELFF.

V is TRBV10-3 and J is TRBJ2-2; 12 bases are a match to TRBD2. Germline V gene sequence: CDR1 ENHRY, CDR2 SYGVKD. The CDR3 is 17 residues long. Unmatched junction bases numbered 5, after V lost 2 bases and J lost 4 bases. CDR3 coding DNA: TGTGCCATCAGTGAGCCACTAGCGGGGGGTTTCACCGGGGAGCTGTTTTTT. It codes for CAISEPLAGGFTGELFF.

V gene TRBV7-2 combines with J gene TRBJ2-7; 12 nucleotides align to TRBD2. The V and J ends lost 2 bases and 7 bases, in that order; junction bases with no gene match: 3. The V gene's germline CDR1 is SGHTA and CDR2 FQGNSA. This CDR3 region has 14 residues. The CDR3 DNA is TGTGCCAGCAGCTTACAAACTAGCGGGAGGGAGCAGTACTTC. Its protein product is CASSLQTSGREQYF.

V gene TRBV7-9 combines with J gene TRBJ2-3; TRBD2 might be the D (6 bases). The CDR3 consists of 16 residues. The V gene's germline CDR1 is SEHNR and CDR2 FQNEAQ (reference sequence). Trimming removed 7 bases from V and 0 bases from J, with 17 bases in between. DNA for the CDR3: TGTGCCAGCAAAGGGATGATTGGGGGGAGCACAGATACGCAGTATTTT. As protein: CASKGMIGGSTDTQYF.

The chain joins TRBV5-6 to TRBJ1-1; 7 bases agree with TRBD1. The CDR3 loop spans 15 amino acids. The germline gives CDR1 SGHDT, CDR2 YYEEEE. Trimming took 4 bases from V and 4 from J; bases not matched to a gene: 10. The CDR3 bases are TGTGCCAGCAGCCTTTTTTCCTCAGGGGGCACTGAAGCTTTCTTT. As protein: CASSLFSSGGTEAFF.

V is TRBV7-2 and J is TRBJ1-4; no clear D gene. Germline CDR1 is SGHTA and CDR2 is FQGNSA. The germline V and J ends were trimmed by 5 bases and 0 bases, with 7 bases remaining between them. CDR3 length: 14 amino acids. In DNA form, the CDR3 reads TGTGCCAGCAGCGCGGGTGCAACTAATGAAAAACTGTTTTTT. Translated, it gives CASSAGATNEKLFF.

This sequence joins TRBV19 and TRBJ1-1, with 7 nucleotides matching TRBD1. CDR3 length: 15 residues. J was trimmed by 5 bases and V by 4 bases; bases with no gene match: 10. Looked up from germline, CDR1 is LNHDA and CDR2 is SQIVND (reference sequence). The CDR3 coding sequence is TGTGCCAGTAGTAAACCCAGACAGGGTTCGACTGAAGCTTTCTTT. Translating it yields CASSKPRQGSTEAFF. The full variable domain, in which reference TRBV19 and TRBJ1-1 provide the parts outside the CDR3, is DGGITQSPKYLFRKEGQNVTLSCEQNLNHDAMYWYRQDPGQGLRLIYYSQIVNDFQKGDIAEGYSVSREKKESFPLTVTSAQKNPTAFYLCASSKPRQGSTEAFFGQGTRLTVV.

The rearrangement uses TRBV27 and TRBJ1-5; D possibly corresponds to TRBD1 (6 bases). V was shortened by 10 bases and J by 7 bases, with 20 bases between the two germline ends. Per the germline V gene, CDR1 is MNHEY and CDR2 is SMNVEV (reference sequence). CDR3 length: 14 amino acids. CDR3 in amino acids: CATNPWGPGQPQHF. CDR3 in DNA: TGTGCCACCAACCCCTGGGGGCCGGGGCAGCCCCAGCATTTT.

J is TRBJ1-1 and V is TRBV20-1; D gene unclear. Germline CDR1 DFQATT, CDR2 SNEGSKA (reference sequence). This CDR3 spans 10 amino acids. Trimming removed 6 bases from V and 6 bases from J, with 8 bases in between. The CDR3 here is CSAPRAEAFF. CDR3 coding DNA: TGCAGTGCACCGCGGGCTGAAGCTTTCTTT.

The V and J genes are TRBV1 and TRBJ2-1; the table's D call TRBD2 went unverified against the DNA. TRBV1 is listed as a pseudogene. The CDR3 runs to 13 residues. In DNA, the CDR3 is TGCACCAGCAGCCAATTATGCGGCGGGGAGCAGTTCTTC. Its translation is CTSSQLCGGEQFF.

J is TRBJ1-3 and V is TRBV18, with D tentatively TRBD1 (6 bases). Between the trimmed V and J ends, which lost 2 bases and 0 bases, there was a span of 11 bases. Germline loops: CDR1 KGHSH, CDR2 LQKENI. The CDR3 covers 16 residues. The DNA for the CDR3 is TGTGCCAGCTCACCAATCGGGGGGCTCTCTGGAAACACCATATATTTT. This encodes CASSPIGGLSGNTIYF.

The chain combines TRBV9 with TRBJ1-3; TRBD1 matches 8 bases. V shed 3 bases and J 0 bases; nucleotides not matched to a gene: 8. The CDR3 totals 17 residues. The germline V gene encodes CDR1 SGDLS and CDR2 YYNGEE. The CDR3 loop reads CASSGRDRFISGNTIYF. The CDR3 DNA reads TGTGCCAGCAGCGGTCGGGACAGGTTTATCTCTGGAAACACCATATATTTT.

The rearrangement links TRBV6-1 to TRBJ1-2, with 8 bases aligning to TRBD1. V trimming: 3 bases; J trimming: 2 bases; junction bases outside the gene matches: 2. Germline values: CDR1 MNHNS, CDR2 SASEGT. CDR3 size: 14 residues. The CDR3 is CASSERQGNYGYTF. The DNA for the CDR3 is TGTGCCAGCAGTGAGCGACAGGGGAACTATGGCTACACCTTC.